This TCR beta chain is from a study of T cell responses to AZD1222 COVID-19 vaccine. General study findings and limits: The study identified only five to seven AZD1222 recipients as seropositive at baseline. Breadth and depth of Spike-specific TCRs rose after two AZD1222 doses. Clonal diversity may have been underestimated in mostly white British donors.

V dropped 5 bases and J dropped 4 bases, with 18 bases sitting between them. CDR3 length: 16 residues. In germline, CDR1 is SGHKS, CDR2 YYEKEE (reference sequence). Second doses that came at about 4 or about 12 weeks were put together. Turning to this clone: As yet, its antigen is unknown.

The repertoire was sequenced with immunoSEQ multiplex PCR; TCRdb's copy has only in-frame clones and lacks some. The table records some 150,000 clones, approximately 89% of them present only once. The receptor's source is an adult who received the AZD1222 COVID-19 vaccine. The sequencing here drew on peripheral blood, taken 28 days after the second AZD1222 dose. This rearrangement joins TRBV5-5 to TRBJ2-2, with D possibly matching TRBD2 (6 bases). The DNA of the CDR3 is TGTGCCAGCAGGAGGTGGGCTAGCGCTTCCACCGGGGAGCTGTTTTTT. It translates to CASRRWASASTGELFF.